This paragraph reports one T cell receptor (beta chain). What antigen it recognizes has not been identified. No qualities accompany the bases; no much larger clone lies one base away. This record comes from a study of blood T cell repertoires in COVID-19 (dated by TCRdb to 2020 to 2021). For the study in its entirety: Collaborator samples came from the United States, Italy and Spain and covered acute and convalescent phases of COVID-19. Where HLA class I and class II types were available, the types were taken from metadata supplied by the sample provider, not from assay-based typing. The samples were drawn from two sources: the first 160 participants of the ongoing ImmuneRACE study, and 1,254 subjects contributed by 6 global collaborators. The prospective study material was composed of cDNA or gDNA derived from T cells, B-cell-depleted T cells, or PBMCs. Nearly every sample came with metadata listing a de-identified subject ID, COVID-19 status, age in years and sex. The repertoires were released in a freely available public database meant as a resource for research on the immune response to SARS-CoV-2. The dataset comprised deeply sampled blood TCRbeta repertoires from subjects exposed to, actively infected with, or recovered from COVID-19. Broader findings and caveats from the paper: How much clinical and demographic metadata was included differed by source and by participant, and the metadata was provided uncurated.

From cysteine to phenylalanine, the CDR3 is 16 amino acids long. Just the 48-base CDR3 DNA is kept, in frame starting at base 1. CDR1 KGHDR and CDR2 SFDVKD were looked up in the germline V gene. V loses 3 bases, J loses 0 bases, and the germline ends lie 11 bases apart. Whole blood was collected in K2EDTA tubes by collaborating institutions according to the institutions' own protocols. For TCRbeta analysis, collaborators shipped samples as frozen whole blood, isolated PBMCs, or DNA extracted from either of those sample types. The immunoSEQ Assay, a bias-controlled multiplex PCR, was used to amplify TCRbeta CDR3 regions from genomic DNA. Per the authors' processing: The number of nucleated cells in each sample was estimated from the amplification of reference gene primers within the assay. To quantify the absolute abundance of each unique TCRbeta CDR3 rearrangement, sequence reads were collapsed and filtered. Productive Simpson clonality was computed per sample as the square root of Simpson's diversity index over productive rearrangements. TCRdb re-hosts the immuneACCESS table, in-frame sequences only. Its copies lack some clones; in the studies checked, an unresolved V gene accounts for under half of them, and the cause for the rest is not known. The V and J calls and clone size are taken from that table; D and trimming were inferred from the DNA. Here the sample has 68,000 or so clones; 85% to 90% occur a single time. Of the sample, approximately 2.9% is held by the ten largest clones.

The V gene is TRBV24-1 and the J gene is TRBJ2-1, with a weak D call of TRBD1 (5 bases match). The sample consisted of peripheral blood. The source is a man aged 45-65 years with acute or convalescent COVID-19. The DNA sequence is as follows: TGTGCCACCAGTGATCCTGGGGCGGACTCCTACAATGAGCAGTTCTTC. Protein translation: CATSDPGADSYNEQFF.